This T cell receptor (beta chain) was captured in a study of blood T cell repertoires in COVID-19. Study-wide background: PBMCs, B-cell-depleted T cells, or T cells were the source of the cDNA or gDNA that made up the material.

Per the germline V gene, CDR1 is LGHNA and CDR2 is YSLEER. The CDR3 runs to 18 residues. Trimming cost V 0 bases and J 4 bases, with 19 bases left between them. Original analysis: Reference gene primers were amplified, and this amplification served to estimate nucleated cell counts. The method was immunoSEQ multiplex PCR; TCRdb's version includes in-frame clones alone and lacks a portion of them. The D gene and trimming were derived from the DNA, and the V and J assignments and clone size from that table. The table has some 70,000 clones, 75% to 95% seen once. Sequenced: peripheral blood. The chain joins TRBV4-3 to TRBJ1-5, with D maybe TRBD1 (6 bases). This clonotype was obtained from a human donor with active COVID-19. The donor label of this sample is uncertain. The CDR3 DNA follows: TGCGCCAGCAGCCAAGATTTATGGGCAGGGGCTAGGAATCAGCCCCAGCATTTT. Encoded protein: CASSQDLWAGARNQPQHF.